One sample yielded the 8 T cell receptor beta chains listed below, sequenced in a study of shared clonotypes between healthy human individuals. The repertoire was sequenced with immunoSEQ multiplex PCR; TCRdb's copy has only in-frame clones and lacks some. The data contain more than 900,000 clones, around 78% of them singletons. The sequenced material came from memory CD4+ T cells from PBMCs. The subset was: CD45RA-negative fraction. The source is a man aged 18 to 29 in good health. Some clones in this sample may be carry-over from other donors' samples.

The chain links TRBV6-1 to TRBJ2-7; 9 bases align to TRBD1. Losses at the gene ends were 6 bases for V and 0 bases for J; bases not matched to a gene: 6. Per germline, CDR1 MNHNS and CDR2 SASEGT. CDR3 length: 15 amino acids. This CDR3 reads CASRPGQGFSYEQYF. The CDR3 nucleotides are TGTGCCAGCAGACCGGGACAGGGTTTCTCCTACGAGCAGTACTTC.

CDR3 loop: CASSFLGTGRSSYEQYF. The CDR3 nucleotides read TGTGCCAGCAGCTTCTTGGGCACAGGGAGGAGCTCCTACGAGCAGTACTTC. This chain links TRBV13 with TRBJ2-7; possibly TRBD1 or TRBD2 for D (6 bases each). The V gene's germline CDR1 is PRHDT and CDR2 FYEKMQ (reference sequence). The V and J ends lost 3 bases and 0 bases respectively, with 18 bases between them. The CDR3 extends over 17 amino acids.

A single count supports this clone. This rearrangement joins TRBV5-1 to TRBJ2-1, with 10 bases that match TRBD1. In germline, CDR1 is SGHRS, CDR2 YFSETQ. The CDR3 is 16 residues long. The ends lost 4 bases at V and 0 bases at J; junction bases unmatched: 4. CDR3 residues: CASSEDRGSSYNEQFF. In DNA form, the CDR3 reads TGCGCCAGCAGCGAGGACAGGGGGAGCTCCTACAATGAGCAGTTCTTC.

The chain employs TRBV2 and TRBJ2-7; 7 nucleotides align to TRBD1. Germline V gene data show CDR1 as SNHLY and CDR2 as FYNNEI. The CDR3 runs to 13 residues. V was pared by 6 bases and J by 4 bases, with 6 bases of the junction left unmatched. CDR3 nucleotides: TGTGCCAGCAGCACCGGGACAGCTTACGAGCAGTACTTC. Protein product: CASSTGTAYEQYF.

This clone was counted once. The V call is TRBV5-1, the J call TRBJ1-2; D perhaps matches TRBD1 (5 bases). The germline V gene encodes CDR1 SGHRS and CDR2 YFSETQ. This CDR3 spans 16 amino acids. Trimming removed 0 bases at V and 4 bases at J, with 16 bases between. The CDR3 region has the DNA TGCGCCAGCAGCTTGGCCGAGAGGGGACTCGGCTATGGCTACACCTTC. Its translation: CASSLAERGLGYGYTF.

The rearrangement uses TRBV28 and TRBJ1-2; 8 bases map to TRBD1. After removal of 1 base from V and 2 bases from J, the junction contained 9 bases not matched to a gene. The CDR3 sequence is 17 residues long. CDR1 MDHEN and CDR2 SYDVKM come from the germline V gene. Here the CDR3 reads CASSLSGTGRPNYGYTF. CDR3 DNA sequence: TGTGCCAGCAGTTTATCGGGGACAGGTCGCCCCAACTATGGCTACACCTTC.

As regards this clone: This sample includes further DNA sequences coding for the same CDR3. The genes are TRBV5-1 and TRBJ2-3, with 9 bases aligning to TRBD2. The CDR3 is 15 residues long. The junction had 7 bases not matched to a gene; V was cut back by 3 bases and J by 5 bases. Germline assignment: CDR1 SGHRS and CDR2 YFSETQ. The DNA for the CDR3 is TGCGCCAGCAGCTCAGTAGCGGGAGTGATAGATACGCAGTATTTT. This codes for CASSSVAGVIDTQYF.

The chain links TRBV7-2 to TRBJ1-4; TRBD1 is a possible D gene (5 bases). Trimming removed 2 bases from V and 9 bases from J, with 10 bases in between. CDR1 is SGHTA, CDR2 FQGNSA, per germline. The CDR3 sequence is 13 residues long. DNA for the CDR3: TGTGCCAGCAGCTTACAGGGAGGACAAAAACTGTTTTTT. Its translation: CASSLQGGQKLFF.